One T cell receptor (beta chain) is described in this entry. The table came from immunoSEQ multiplex PCR; TCRdb's copy has only in-frame clones and leaves some out. The sample gives 850,000 to 1,200,000 clones, approximately 72% of which show up once; 1.4% is in the top ten. The CDR3 contains 11 residues. These data are taken from a study of shared clonotypes between healthy human individuals. The rearrangement joins TRBV12-2 to TRBJ1-1; the tabulated D call, TRBD1, remains unverified against the DNA. TRBV12-2 is noted as a pseudogene. This receptor was obtained from a man aged 18 to 35 in good health. The sample taken for sequencing was memory CD4+ T cells sorted from blood. Stated subset: CD45RA-negative fraction. The CDR3 loop reads CSTGPNTEAFF. The CDR3 nucleotides are TGTTCAACAGGTCCTAACACTGAAGCTTTCTTT.